A selection of T cell receptor beta chains follows, all from one sample in a study of cytomegalovirus exposure and HLA in healthy donors. Assay: immunoSEQ multiplex PCR; the TCRdb copy retains only in-frame clones and omits some. The table shows 60,000 to 85,000 clones, with around 80% occurring only once. What was sequenced was PBMCs. All receptors derive from a male donor in good health and CMV-seropositive. Both conserved end residues are part of each CDR3. A D gene is named only where the DNA matches it firmly. The listing skips clone size in some rows; elsewhere it reads once, few, many or a size class.

v_gene	abundance	d_gene	j_gene	CDR3nt	CDR3aa
TRBV5-1	NA	TRBD2	TRBJ2-1	TGCGCCAGCAGCTTGAACTTAGCGGGAGGGAGTGAGCAGTTCTTC	CASSLNLAGGSEQFF
TRBV23-1	NA	NA	TRBJ1-3	TGCGCCAGTCCCGGGACTTCTGGAAACACCATATATTTT	CASPGTSGNTIYF
TRBV4-1	NA	NA	TRBJ1-4	TGCGCCAGCAGCCCTAACAATAGGGGAACTAATGAAAAACTGTTTTTT	CASSPNNRGTNEKLFF
TRBV7-2	NA	NA	TRBJ2-5	TGTGCCAGCAGCTTATCCCTAGAGACCCAGTACTTC	CASSLSLETQYF
TRBV18	NA	TRBD1	TRBJ1-3	TGTGCCAGCTCACCCACAGGGGCTCATGGAAACACCATATATTTT	CASSPTGAHGNTIYF
TRBV10-3	NA	TRBD1	TRBJ2-3	TGTGCCATCACCGCAGAGCCGACAGGGGTACGGGATACGCAGTATTTT	CAITAEPTGVRDTQYF
TRBV5-1	NA	TRBD1	TRBJ2-2	TGCGCCAGCAGCACGGACAGGGCGAACACCGGGGAGCTGTTTTTT	CASSTDRANTGELFF
TRBV9	once	NA	TRBJ2-6	TGTGCCAGCAGCGCCAGAGGTCCAGCTAGCTCTGGGGCCAACGTCCTGACTTTC	CASSARGPASSGANVLTF
TRBV6-4	NA	NA	TRBJ2-5	TGTGCCAGCAGTGAGCAGCAGGGATTGAGGGAGACCCAGTACTTC	CASSEQQGLRETQYF
TRBV5-1	NA	TRBD2	TRBJ2-2	TGCGCCAGCAGCCCCATTAGCGGGGGGGCTGACACCGGGGAGCTGTTTTTT	CASSPISGGADTGELFF
TRBV18	NA	NA	TRBJ2-2	TGTGCCAGCTCACCATCATCCGACAGGCTCGACGGGGAGCTGTTTTTT	CASSPSSDRLDGELFF
TRBV6-1	NA	TRBD2	TRBJ2-5	TGTGCCAGCAGTGAAGGGGGGGGATTGGGGGATAAAGAGACCCAGTACTTC	CASSEGGGLGDKETQYF
TRBV7-2	few	NA	TRBJ1-5	TGTGCCAGCAGCCCGGCGGCCGATAGCAATCAGCCCCAGCATTTT	CASSPAADSNQPQHF
TRBV11-1	NA	TRBD2	TRBJ2-3	TGTGCCAGCAGCCCCGGACTAGCGGGGGCCTTCACAGATACGCAGTATTTT	CASSPGLAGAFTDTQYF
TRBV5-5	NA	NA	TRBJ2-7	TGTGCCAGCAGCTTGGTGTTTCCGAGCTCCTACGAGCAGTACTTC	CASSLVFPSSYEQYF
TRBV5-1	once	TRBD1	TRBJ2-7	TGCGCCAGCAGCTTAAGGACAGGGGGGGTAGACGAGCAGTACTTC	CASSLRTGGVDEQYF
TRBV19	NA	TRBD2	TRBJ2-1	TGTGCCAGTAGGATACCACGGGGGGGCCTCAATGAGCAGTTCTTC	CASRIPRGGLNEQFF
TRBV29-1	NA	TRBD1	TRBJ2-7	TGCAGCGTCGAACAGGGACAGGGCTACGAGCAGTACTTC	CSVEQGQGYEQYF
TRBV5-1	NA	NA	TRBJ2-7	TGCGCCAGCAGCTTGTTTTCAAACGAGCAGTACTTC	CASSLFSNEQYF
TRBV7-2	NA	TRBD1	TRBJ1-2	TGTGCCAGCAGCTTAGTTCCGGACAGGGTTTCCGCCTATGGCTACACCTTC	CASSLVPDRVSAYGYTF